The rows below give T cell receptor beta chains drawn from one sample of a study of cytomegalovirus exposure and HLA in healthy donors. Repertoires were generated with immunoSEQ multiplex PCR, while TCRdb's copy carries only in-frame clones and drops some. The repertoire has some 340,000 clones, around 87% of them found once; the top ten carry roughly 1.2%. Source material: PBMCs. These receptor sequences come from a woman aged 30 to 39 in good health and CMV-seropositive. The CDR3 runs from the conserved cysteine through the conserved F or W. A D gene is named only where the DNA matches it firmly. Rows give clone size only sometimes, using once, few, many, or a class for an expanded clone.

j_call clone_size v_call d_call cdr3_length cdr3_aa cdr3_nt
TRBJ2-7 - TRBV18 TRBD1 13 CASSLGQGYEQYF TGTGCCAGCTCCCTCGGACAGGGCTACGAGCAGTACTTC
TRBJ1-1 - TRBV27 - 14 CASSLTGGNTEAFF TGTGCCAGCAGTTTAACAGGAGGGAACACTGAAGCTTTCTTT
TRBJ2-7 - TRBV21-1 - 13 CASSRTSFYEQYF TGTGCCAGCAGCAGGACTAGCTTTTACGAGCAGTACTTC
TRBJ1-2 few TRBV28 TRBD1 17 CASSSTRGRGKLYGYTF TGTGCCAGCAGTTCCACCAGGGGGCGCGGGAAGTTGTATGGCTACACCTTC
TRBJ2-3 - TRBV2 TRBD2 16 CASKLRGGASTDTQYF TGTGCCAGCAAACTTCGCGGGGGGGCAAGCACAGATACGCAGTATTTT
TRBJ2-7 - TRBV5-8 - 15 CASSLRGLVSYEQYF TGTGCCAGCAGTCTCAGGGGACTGGTCTCCTACGAGCAGTACTTC
TRBJ2-7 - TRBV19 TRBD1 15 CASSITGTGGYEQYF TGTGCCAGTAGTATAACCGGGACAGGGGGCTACGAGCAGTACTTC
TRBJ2-5 - TRBV4-3 TRBD2 15 CASSQEIQAGGTQYF TGCGCCAGCAGCCAGGAGATCCAAGCGGGGGGGACCCAGTACTTC
TRBJ1-2 - TRBV5-4 - 14 CASSLAGAPYGYTF TGTGCCAGCAGCTTGGCGGGGGCACCCTATGGCTACACCTTC
TRBJ2-7 - TRBV15 TRBD2 17 CATSRGLAGGPLVVQYF TGTGCCACCAGCAGAGGACTAGCGGGAGGGCCCCTCGTTGTGCAGTACTTC
TRBJ1-2 - TRBV9 - 14 CASSVLGGNYGYTF TGTGCCAGCAGCGTTCTGGGGGGAAACTATGGCTACACCTTC
TRBJ2-1 - TRBV28 - 15 CASSPSRSSYNEQFF TGTGCCAGCAGTCCTTCTAGGAGCTCCTACAATGAGCAGTTCTTC
TRBJ1-1 - TRBV7-2 - 15 CASSFLTGSKRVAFF TGTGCCAGCAGCTTCCTAACCGGGTCCAAGAGGGTGGCTTTCTTT
TRBJ2-7 - TRBV7-6 TRBD1 14 CASSPWTGSYEQYF TGTGCCAGCAGCCCGTGGACAGGTTCCTACGAGCAGTACTTC
TRBJ1-3 - TRBV7-6 - 14 CASSDGPSGNTIYF TGTGCCAGCAGCGACGGGCCCTCTGGAAACACCATATATTTT
TRBJ2-1 - TRBV28 - 12 CASSRPGGEQFF TGTGCCAGCAGCCGCCCAGGGGGGGAGCAGTTCTTC
TRBJ2-1 - TRBV14 - 13 CASSPDAGNEQFF TGTGCCAGCAGCCCGGACGCGGGTAATGAGCAGTTCTTC
TRBJ1-5 - TRBV5-6 - 13 CASSFGQNQPQHF TGTGCCAGCAGTTTCGGACAGAACCAGCCCCAGCATTTT
TRBJ2-1 - TRBV27 TRBD2 17 CASSWGPSGRSDNEQFF TGTGCCAGCAGTTGGGGTCCCAGCGGGAGAAGTGACAATGAGCAGTTCTTC
TRBJ1-3 once TRBV2 - 13 CATQWSSGNTIYF TGTGCCACCCAGTGGAGCTCTGGAAACACCATATATTTT
TRBJ1-2 once TRBV13 TRBD1 15 CASSLGLGTGGGYTF TGTGCCAGCAGCTTAGGCCTGGGGACAGGGGGTGGCTACACCTTC
TRBJ1-1 - TRBV7-6 TRBD1 18 CASSRDRGRGSMNTEAFF TGTGCCAGCAGCCGGGACAGGGGGCGAGGGTCCATGAACACTGAAGCTTTCTTT
TRBJ2-7 - TRBV29-1 - 13 CSVDRDGSYEQYF TGCAGCGTTGACCGGGACGGCTCCTACGAGCAGTACTTC
TRBJ1-1 - TRBV10-1 TRBD1 15 CASSESHGQGTEAFF TGCGCCAGCAGTGAGTCCCACGGACAGGGCACTGAAGCTTTCTTT
TRBJ1-1 few TRBV27 - 12 CASSLWGSEAFF TGTGCCAGCAGTTTATGGGGGTCTGAAGCTTTCTTT
TRBJ2-5 - TRBV5-4 - 14 CASSLGGGPETQYF TGTGCCAGCAGCTTAGGGGGGGGCCCAGAGACCCAGTACTTC
TRBJ2-1 - TRBV7-6 - 15 CASSSSRGVYNEQFF TGTGCCAGCAGCTCTTCGCGAGGGGTCTACAATGAGCAGTTCTTC
TRBJ2-2 - TRBV18 - 13 CASSPKITGELFF TGTGCCAGCTCACCTAAGATAACCGGGGAGCTGTTTTTT
TRBJ1-5 - TRBV30 TRBD1 14 CAWSPGQGAQPQHF TGTGCCTGGAGTCCAGGACAGGGGGCTCAGCCCCAGCATTTT
TRBJ2-1 - TRBV29-1 TRBD1 17 CSVDLGYDRGPYNEQFF TGCAGCGTTGATTTGGGATACGACAGGGGGCCCTACAATGAGCAGTTCTTC
TRBJ1-4 - TRBV7-9 - 16 CASSLVRDGSNEKLFF TGTGCCAGCAGCTTAGTACGCGACGGATCTAATGAAAAACTGTTTTTT
TRBJ1-2 - TRBV2 - 15 CASSREPGTVYGYTF TGTGCCAGCAGCAGGGAGCCCGGGACGGTTTATGGCTACACCTTC
TRBJ1-4 - TRBV7-8 - 14 CASSAPVTPAKLFF TGTGCCAGCAGCGCTCCGGTCACGCCGGCAAAACTGTTTTTT
TRBJ1-3 - TRBV28 TRBD1 15 CASRTGSGSGNTIYF TGTGCCAGCAGGACAGGGTCGGGGTCTGGAAACACCATATATTTT
TRBJ2-7 - TRBV30 TRBD1 13 CAWSRTGGYEQYF TGTGCCTGGAGTCGGACAGGGGGCTACGAGCAGTACTTC
TRBJ2-1 - TRBV2 TRBD1 15 CASSQTGGDYNEQFF TGTGCCAGCAGTCAGACAGGGGGAGATTACAATGAGCAGTTCTTC
TRBJ1-2 - TRBV10-3 - 15 CAISESIGGNYGYTF TGTGCCATCAGTGAGTCGATTGGGGGTAACTATGGCTACACCTTC
TRBJ2-5 - TRBV5-6 TRBD2 19 CASSWGLAGGRLGQETQYF TGTGCCAGCAGCTGGGGACTAGCGGGGGGGCGTTTAGGTCAAGAGACCCAGTACTTC
TRBJ2-2 - TRBV9 TRBD1 15 CASSVGPGGTGELFF TGTGCCAGCAGCGTAGGACCAGGGGGCACCGGGGAGCTGTTTTTT
TRBJ1-5 once TRBV28 TRBD1 15 CASSLDREEDQPQHF TGTGCCAGCAGTTTGGACAGGGAAGAGGATCAGCCCCAGCATTTT
TRBJ1-6 few TRBV5-1 - 15 CASSSGAEDRSPLHF TGCGCCAGCAGCTCAGGGGCGGAGGATAGGTCACCCCTCCACTTT
TRBJ1-5 - TRBV7-8 - 16 CASSSHQGLGNQPQHF TGTGCCAGCAGCTCACACCAGGGGCTCGGAAATCAGCCCCAGCATTTT